The T cell receptor beta chain described here comes from a study of cytomegalovirus exposure and HLA in healthy donors. Whole-study results and caveats: High specificity and sensitivity for cytomegalovirus status were reported for the classifier. The TCR clusters that emerged in the first cohort tended, a later analysis found, to co-occur in the approximately 120 validation repertoires.

Germline-derived CDR1 and CDR2 are MGHRA and YSYEKL. CDR3 length: 14 residues. Between the trimmed V and J ends, which lost 4 bases and 0 bases, there was a span of 9 bases. On this clone: Its antigen remains unidentified.

The validation cohort, a group of more than 95 subjects, included the donors and was separate from the approximately 660-subject first cohort. Sequencing used immunoSEQ multiplex PCR; TCRdb keeps in-frame clones, though not all of them. The sample yields over 200,000 clones, less than 90% seen once. The V gene is TRBV4-1, the J gene TRBJ1-1, with D perhaps matching TRBD1 (6 bases). The sequence came from a woman aged 18-30 years in good health and CMV-seronegative. Sequencing was done on a sample of PBMCs. CDR3 coding DNA: TGCGCCAGCAGCCGACGGACAGTGAACACTGAAGCTTTCTTT. Residues: CASSRRTVNTEAFF.